This T cell receptor beta chain was identified during a study of spatial heterogeneity in lung cancer. Study outcomes and limitations: Expanded alpha and beta TCR counts within tumors tracked tumor mutation counts.

The presence of a unique molecular identifier marked each TCR cDNA molecule. Each CDR3 protein gets one entry after TCRdb re-called the 5' RACE reads with MiXCR. The profile shows 20,000 to 25,000 distinct CDR3 sequences, 15% of them singletons. This clonotype was seen repeatedly, ten times or more. Antigen specificity is unknown. V was pared by 5 bases and J by 6 bases, with 11 bases between. This CDR3 is 13 amino acids long. The germline gives CDR1 SGHTA, CDR2 FQGNSA. Time point in this sample: sample taken at primary tumor resection. Extraction of whole RNA from tumor, nontumor lung or frozen PBMC preceded unsorted sequencing.

The receptor was derived from a female donor with early-stage non-small cell lung cancer. Sequenced here: lung tumor tissue, sampled at surgery. V gene TRBV7-2 combines with J gene TRBJ2-1; no clear D. As DNA, the CDR3 is TGTGCCAGCAGCCAATACTGGGGCAATGAGCAGTTCTTC. It translates to CASSQYWGNEQFF.